One sample yielded the 4 T cell receptor beta chains listed below, sequenced in a study of naive and memory T cell subsets. TCR cDNA received a 3' ligated oligonucleotide that carried a UMI. Amplification of ligated cDNA took four PCR rounds with SP2 and nested alpha and beta constant primers. Each CDR3 protein is one row after TCRdb ran MiXCR on the UMI-ligation and nested PCR reads. Of some 25,000 distinct CDR3 sequences in the sample, roughly 5.4% are singletons; the top ten hold approximately 7.4%. Sequenced sample: blood. The receptor set was obtained from an adult in good health.

This clonotype was seen at least ten times. The chain is built from TRBV12-3 or TRBV12-4 and TRBJ2-7; 9 nucleotides line up with TRBD1. The CDR3 sequence is 15 residues long. V lost 6 bases to trimming and J lost 5 bases; unmatched junction nucleotides: 11. For the CDR3, the DNA is TGTGCCAGCAGACTAGGACAGGGGAGCATCCACGAGCAGTACTTC. It is translated as CASRLGQGSIHEQYF.

This clonotype showed up many times. The genes are TRBV19 and TRBJ1-1, with D possibly TRBD1 on 5 matching bases. Trimming shortened V by 10 bases and J by 4 bases, and 10 bases separated the two germline ends. Germline values: CDR1 LNHDA, CDR2 SQIVND (reference sequence). The CDR3 runs to 11 residues. The chain's CDR3 is CATRGGTEAFF. CDR3 DNA: TGTGCCACCCGCGGGGGCACTGAAGCTTTCTTT.

J is TRBJ2-7 and V is TRBV20-1; 9 bases map to TRBD1. The V gene's germline CDR1 is DFQATT and CDR2 SNEGSKA (reference sequence). V lost 3 bases to trimming and J lost 3 bases; unmatched junction nucleotides: 6. The CDR3 is made up of 14 amino acids. The CDR3 here is CSASTGQGNYEQYF. DNA for the CDR3: TGCAGTGCTAGTACGGGACAGGGTAACTACGAGCAGTACTTC.

This clonotype was seen a few times. The V and J genes are TRBV29-1 and TRBJ2-5, with D perhaps given as TRBD1 or TRBD2 (5 bases each). This CDR3 comprises 16 residues. Trimming stripped 4 bases from V and 5 bases from J, with 23 bases between. Germline values: CDR1 SQVTM, CDR2 ANQGSEA. The DNA of the CDR3 is TGCAGCGTTGTGGGCTCAGGGAGTGGTTTAGGGGAGACCCAGTACTTC. Protein product: CSVVGSGSGLGETQYF.